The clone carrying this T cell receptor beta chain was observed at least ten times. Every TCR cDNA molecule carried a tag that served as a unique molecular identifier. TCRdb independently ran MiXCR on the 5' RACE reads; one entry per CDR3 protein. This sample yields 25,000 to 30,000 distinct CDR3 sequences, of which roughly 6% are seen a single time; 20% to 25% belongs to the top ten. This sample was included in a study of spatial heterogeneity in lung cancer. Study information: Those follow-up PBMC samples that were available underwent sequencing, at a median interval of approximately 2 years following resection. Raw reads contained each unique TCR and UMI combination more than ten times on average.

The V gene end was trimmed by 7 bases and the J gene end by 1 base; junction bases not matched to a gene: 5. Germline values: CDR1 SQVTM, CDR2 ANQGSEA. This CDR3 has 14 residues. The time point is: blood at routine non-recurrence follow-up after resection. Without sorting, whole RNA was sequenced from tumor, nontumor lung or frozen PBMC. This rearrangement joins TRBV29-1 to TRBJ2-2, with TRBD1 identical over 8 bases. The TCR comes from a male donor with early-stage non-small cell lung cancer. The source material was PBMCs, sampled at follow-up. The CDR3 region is CSGWTGMNTGELFF. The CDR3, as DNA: TGCAGCGGTTGGACAGGGATGAACACCGGGGAGCTGTTTTTT.